These 8 T cell receptor beta chains originate from one sample sequenced in a study of blood T cell repertoires in COVID-19. Sequencing was performed with immunoSEQ multiplex PCR; in TCRdb, only in-frame clones are kept and a portion is missing. There are roughly 43,000 clones in the sample; more than 70% occur only once, and 4.8% lies in the top ten. Sequencing used peripheral blood. These receptors all stem from a human donor in a cohort sampled during active COVID-19.

V is TRBV2 and J is TRBJ1-1, with D unresolved. The CDR3 length is 15 residues. Per the germline V gene, CDR1 is SNHLY and CDR2 is FYNNEI. V was clipped by 2 bases and J by 1 base, with 11 bases between them. CDR3 nucleotide sequence: TGTGCCAGCAGTGAATCCCACATCCCGAACACTGAAGCTTTCTTT. It translates to CASSESHIPNTEAFF.

The chain employs TRBV5-4 and TRBJ2-1; 11 nucleotides line up with TRBD2. Germline V gene data show CDR1 as SGHNT and CDR2 as YYREEE (reference sequence). V shed 0 bases, J shed 10 bases, and the junction held 9 bases outside the gene matches. The length of the CDR3 is 16 residues. CDR3 nucleotide sequence: TGTGCCAGCAGCTTGGTCGGGACTAGCGGCGGCGGGGAGCAGTTCTTC. Translation: CASSLVGTSGGGEQFF. Together with reference TRBV5-4 and TRBJ2-1, the CDR3 gives the full variable domain: ETGVTQSPTHLIKTRGQQVTLRCSSQSGHNTVSWYQQALGQGPQFIFQYYREEENGRGNFPPRFSGLQFPNYSSELNVNALELDDSALYLCASSLVGTSGGGEQFFGPGTRLTVL.

The chain links TRBV6-5 to TRBJ1-4; TRBD1 aligns across 8 bases. Trimming at V came to 6 bases and at J to 6 bases, leaving 9 bases not matched to a gene. Germline CDR1 and CDR2: MNHEY and SVGAGI. The CDR3 totals 15 residues. Written as DNA, the CDR3 is TGTGCCAGCAGCGACTCACAGGGGGAAGATGAAAAACTGTTTTTT. Translation gives CASSDSQGEDEKLFF.

The J gene is TRBJ2-7, the V gene TRBV28; D possibly corresponds to TRBD1 (6 bases). Germline values: CDR1 MDHEN, CDR2 SYDVKM. The CDR3 has 14 amino acids. The V and J ends lost 7 bases and 3 bases respectively, with 16 bases between them. CDR3 coding DNA: TGTGCCAGCACTCTCCAGGACAGTCGCTACGAGCAGTACTTC. Its protein is CASTLQDSRYEQYF.

The V and J genes are TRBV13 and TRBJ2-7; TRBD1 matches 7 bases. V lost 2 bases and J lost 6; bases outside the gene matches: 7. Germline-derived CDR1 and CDR2 are PRHDT and FYEKMQ (reference sequence). The CDR3 is made up of 14 amino acids. CDR3 sequence (DNA): TGTGCCAGCAGCTTACCCGGGACAGAGAGCGAGCAGTACTTC. This encodes CASSLPGTESEQYF. The whole variable domain, filled in from reference TRBV13 and TRBJ2-7, reads AAGVIQSPRHLIKEKRETATLKCYPIPRHDTVYWYQQGPGQDPQFLISFYEKMQSDKGSIPDRFSAQQFSDYHSELNMSSLELGDSALYFCASSLPGTESEQYFGPGTRLTVT.

V gene TRBV6-6 combines with J gene TRBJ1-5, with 7 nucleotides matching TRBD1. This CDR3 region has 16 residues. V trimming: 2 bases; J trimming: 4 bases; junction bases outside the gene matches: 8. Germline lookup yields CDR1 MNHNY and CDR2 SVGAGI (reference sequence). CDR3 in amino acids: CASSYAHRDRNQPQHF. CDR3 in DNA: TGTGCCAGCAGTTACGCACACCGGGACAGAAATCAGCCCCAGCATTTT.

The rearrangement uses TRBV7-3 and TRBJ2-5; 10 bases align to TRBD2. Germline V gives CDR1 SGHTA, CDR2 FQGTGA. This CDR3 has 15 residues. V shed 4 bases, J shed 5 bases, and the junction held 7 bases outside the gene matches. CDR3 amino acids: CASSSSGLAMETQYF. For the CDR3, the DNA is TGTGCCAGCAGCTCCTCGGGACTAGCGATGGAGACCCAGTACTTC.

The chain links TRBV18 to TRBJ1-5, with D possibly TRBD1 on 5 matching bases. CDR3 length equals 15 residues. Trimming removed 3 bases at V and 2 bases at J, with 11 bases between. Germline V gene data show CDR1 as KGHSH and CDR2 as LQKENI. The CDR3 DNA follows: TGTGCCAGCTCACCTTTAGGGGAGGGCAATCAGCCCCAGCATTTT. This translates into CASSPLGEGNQPQHF.